The entry below gives a single TCR beta chain sequence along with its context. Those enrolled, adults aged roughly 18 to 89 years, came from some 23 US areas. The sample is drawn from a study of blood T cell repertoires in COVID-19. The repertoire was sequenced with immunoSEQ multiplex PCR; TCRdb's copy has only in-frame clones and lacks some. The sample contains about 220,000 clones, roughly 90% of which appear only once. The germline CDR1 and CDR2 sequences are MNHEY and SVGAGI. CDR3 length: 15 amino acids. V lost 2 bases, J lost 3 bases, and 6 bases stayed unmatched. The sequence was obtained from a woman in her 40s with acute COVID-19. The chain recombines TRBV6-5 with TRBJ1-1; TRBD1 matches 7 bases. The specimen was PBMCs or T cells enriched from blood (not recorded which). This CDR3 is CASSYGDRDDTEAFF. As DNA, the CDR3 is TGTGCCAGCAGTTACGGCGACAGGGACGACACTGAAGCTTTCTTT.